These 13 T cell receptor beta chains share one sample of origin, sequenced in a study of molecular identifiers for immune sequencing clone quantification. In TCRdb, the PCR reads were re-called with MiXCR into one record per CDR3 protein. Among over 8,000 distinct CDR3 sequences, approximately 20% were seen once, and the ten largest hold 1.7%. The sequencing input was naive CD8+ T cells from blood, with Jurkat cell RNA spiked in. Subset reported: FACS-sorted CD8+CD4-CCR7+CD45RA+ naive T cells. The source is a human donor in good health. Some libraries in this study had Jurkat cell RNA spiked in.

This clonotype is categorized as medium-sized. The chain recombines TRBV7-2 with TRBJ2-2; D is unclear. This CDR3 region has 14 residues. V lost 5 bases to trimming and J lost 6 bases, with 13 bases between them. Germline lookup yields CDR1 SGHTA and CDR2 FQGNSA. The CDR3 DNA sequence: TGTGCCAGCAGCCCTTCCGGTCCAGCCGGGGAGCTGTTTTTT. Amino acids: CASSPSGPAGELFF.

This clonotype was seen ten or more times. The rearrangement joins TRBV10-1 to TRBJ1-5, with D hard to call. The V gene's germline CDR1 is WNHNN and CDR2 SYGVQD (reference sequence). This CDR3 is built from 9 residues. V gave up 10 bases and J gave up 5 bases, with 3 bases separating them. CDR3: CATDQPQHF. CDR3 nucleotides: TGCGCCACGGATCAGCCCCAGCATTTT.

Comment on this clonotype: No conserved phenylalanine or tryptophan ends this CDR3, so it is likely a read error. The chain couples TRBV4-1 to TRBJ1-2; no reliable D call. The CDR3 runs 16 residues. CDR1 and CDR2 (germline): MGHRA, YSYEKL. V was cut by 0 bases and J by 4 bases, with 15 bases left in between. Written as DNA, the CDR3 is TGCGCCAGCAGCCAAGATTTCCAGGATCTATTCTATGGCTACACCCTC. Protein sequence: CASSQDFQDLFYGYTL.

The chain employs TRBV5-1 and TRBJ2-3, with 9 bases that match TRBD2. There are 16 residues in the CDR3. The germline V gene encodes CDR1 SGHRS and CDR2 YFSETQ. V dropped 4 bases and J dropped 2; count of bases not matched to a gene: 8. The CDR3 nucleotides read TGCGCCAGCAGCCTTTCTAGCGGGGCTTCCACAGATACGCAGTATTTT. This sequence encodes CASSLSSGASTDTQYF.

In its sample, this clonotype was seen a few times. This chain connects TRBV14 to TRBJ2-7; D is unclear. Germline lookup yields CDR1 SGHDN and CDR2 FVKESK. The CDR3 runs 13 residues. V shed 5 bases and J shed 4 bases, with 12 bases lying between them. DNA of the CDR3: TGTGCCAGCAGCTCATGGGCTGAATACGAGCAGTACTTC. Protein product: CASSSWAEYEQYF. Combining the CDR3 with reference TRBV14 and TRBJ2-7 gives the whole variable domain EAGVTQFPSHSVIEKGQTVTLRCDPISGHDNLYWYRRVMGKEIKFLLHFVKESKQDESGMPNNRFLAERTGGTYSTLKVQPAELEDSGVYFCASSSWAEYEQYFGPGTRLTVT.

In this sample, this clonotype is medium-sized. CDR3 nucleotide sequence: TGCGCCAGCAGTCAATCACTAGCGGGGGAGCAGTTCTTC. Its protein is CASSQSLAGEQFF. V and J are TRBV23-1 and TRBJ2-1, with 10 bases lining up with TRBD2. TRBV23-1 is treated as an ORF (open reading frame) with a function not yet certain. This CDR3 comprises 13 residues. V was clipped by 0 bases and J by 10 bases; unmatched bases: 0.

To note about this clonotype: This CDR3 is missing its conserved last phenylalanine or tryptophan, likely due to a read error. The CDR3 DNA sequence: TGTGCCAGCAGCACAGCCGGGGTCTATTACAATGAGCAGTTCCTC. Translated, it gives CASSTAGVYYNEQFL. V and J are TRBV9 and TRBJ2-1, with TRBD2 as a possible D gene (5 bases). The CDR3 is made up of 15 amino acids. V was trimmed by 4 bases and J by 4 bases, leaving 15 bases between them. Germline V gene data show CDR1 as SGDLS and CDR2 as YYNGEE.

This clonotype is medium-sized within its sample. The V gene is TRBV9, the J gene TRBJ2-2; 9 bases agree with TRBD2. With 2 bases clipped from V and 3 bases from J, the junction kept 11 bases outside the gene matches. Germline loops: CDR1 SGDLS, CDR2 YYNGEE. The CDR3 sequence is 18 residues long. Here the CDR3 reads CASSVRASGILDTGELFF. In nucleotides, the CDR3 is TGTGCCAGCAGCGTTCGGGCTAGCGGGATATTGGACACCGGGGAGCTGTTTTTT.

In this sample, this clonotype turned up many times. The CDR3 loop is CASSHTMTGPEQYF. The CDR3 DNA reads TGTGCCAGCAGCCATACGATGACAGGTCCCGAGCAGTACTTC. V and J are TRBV27 and TRBJ2-7; the D gene is possibly TRBD1 (6 bases). Germline V gene lookup returns CDR1 MNHEY and CDR2 SMNVEV (reference sequence). The CDR3 runs to 14 residues. Trimming pared 6 bases from V and 6 bases from J, leaving 18 bases between.

The CDR3 DNA sequence: TGTGCCAGTAGTACAAGTAGCGGGACAATCACAGATACGCAGTATTTT. Its protein product is CASSTSSGTITDTQYF. V and J are TRBV19 and TRBJ2-3, with 8 nucleotides matching TRBD2. Per germline, CDR1 LNHDA and CDR2 SQIVND (reference sequence). Trimming took 4 bases from V and 2 from J; bases not matched to a gene: 8. The CDR3 spans 16 residues. The full variable domain, completed using reference TRBV19 and TRBJ2-3, is DGGITQSPKYLFRKEGQNVTLSCEQNLNHDAMYWYRQDPGQGLRLIYYSQIVNDFQKGDIAEGYSVSREKKESFPLTVTSAQKNPTAFYLCASSTSSGTITDTQYFGPGTRLTVL.

This clonotype was picked up many times. The V call is TRBV20-1, the J call TRBJ2-3; 8 positions agree with TRBD1. CDR3 length: 16 residues. V shed 6 bases and J 2 bases; nucleotides not matched to a gene: 13. The germline gives CDR1 DFQATT, CDR2 SNEGSKA (reference sequence). This CDR3 reads CSARPPGGWNTDTQYF. For the CDR3, the DNA is TGCAGTGCCCGACCCCCAGGGGGCTGGAACACAGATACGCAGTATTTT.

At least ten counts were recorded for this clonotype. The V call is TRBV6-5, the J call TRBJ2-5; 7 bases agree with TRBD2. V lost 4 bases, J lost 3 bases, and 5 bases stayed unmatched. Germline V gene sequence: CDR1 MNHEY, CDR2 SVGAGI. The CDR3 is 14 amino acids. CDR3 nucleotide sequence: TGTGCCAGCAGTTTAGGCCTAGCGGAAGAGACCCAGTACTTC. Residues: CASSLGLAEETQYF.

Relative to its sample, this clonotype is medium-sized. This chain links TRBV4-3 with TRBJ2-4; D call uncertain. The CDR3 runs to 15 residues. V lost 1 base and J lost 0, with 7 bases in between. CDR1 is LGHNA and CDR2 is YSLEER in the germline V gene. CDR3 in amino acids: CASSQGVRAKNIQYF. The CDR3 DNA reads as TGCGCCAGCAGCCAAGGGGTCCGAGCCAAAAACATTCAGTACTTC.